A single sample gave rise to the 23 T cell receptor beta chains below, sequenced in a study of T cells in Graves' hyperthyroidism and ophthalmopathy. From RNA transcripts, TCR beta CDR3 regions were amplified. HTBI primers were the set used in a first-round RT-PCR of the TCR CDR3. TCRdb processed the multiplex PCR reads anew with MiXCR; each CDR3 protein has one entry. The sample lists 350,000 to 500,000 distinct CDR3 sequences; roughly 13% were seen once. Input material: blood. These receptors originate from a woman under 30 with Graves' hyperthyroidism.

This clonotype was seen only a few times. The chain joins TRBV19 to TRBJ2-7; the match to TRBD2 covers 11 bases. Trimming at V came to 6 bases and at J to 3 bases, leaving 7 bases not matched to a gene. The CDR3 is 15 residues long. Germline-derived CDR1 and CDR2 are LNHDA and SQIVND (reference sequence). For the CDR3, the DNA is TGTGCCAGTAGGCGACTAGCGGGAAGAGACTACGAGCAGTACTTC. This encodes CASRRLAGRDYEQYF.

The chain employs TRBV19 and TRBJ1-1; TRBD1 is a possible D gene (5 bases). Deletions cut 3 bases from V and 0 bases from J, with 8 bases between. The CDR3 is 14 amino acids. Per the germline V gene, CDR1 is LNHDA and CDR2 is SQIVND (reference sequence). CDR3 coding DNA: TGTGCCAGTAGTATTGGGGCACTGAACACTGAAGCTTTCTTT. Translated: CASSIGALNTEAFF. Full variable domain (rest looked up from reference TRBV19 and TRBJ1-1): DGGITQSPKYLFRKEGQNVTLSCEQNLNHDAMYWYRQDPGQGLRLIYYSQIVNDFQKGDIAEGYSVSREKKESFPLTVTSAQKNPTAFYLCASSIGALNTEAFFGQGTRLTVV.

This clonotype was recorded many times. V gene TRBV28 combines with J gene TRBJ1-1; no definite D call. Germline CDR1 and CDR2: MDHEN and SYDVKM. V was cut by 7 bases and J by 0 bases, with 24 bases left in between. This CDR3 is 18 amino acids long. CDR3 region: CASTPPHGGRRMNTEAFF. For the CDR3, the DNA is TGTGCCAGCACCCCTCCACACGGCGGCCGTCGAATGAACACTGAAGCTTTCTTT. Full variable domain (missing parts from reference TRBV28 and TRBJ1-1): DVKVTQSSRYLVKRTGEKVFLECVQDMDHENMFWYRQDPGLGLRLIYFSYDVKMKEKGDIPEGYSVSREKKERFSLILESASTNQTSMYLCASTPPHGGRRMNTEAFFGQGTRLTVV.

V and J are TRBV5-6 and TRBJ2-1; 11 bases match TRBD1. The J call could be wrong; TRBJ2-7 is a better fit for the DNA end. The CDR3 has 16 residues. CDR1 and CDR2 (germline): SGHDT, YYEEEE. In nucleotides, the CDR3 is TGTGCCAGCAGCTTGATCCCAGGACAGGGGGCCAATGAGCAGTACTTC. As protein: CASSLIPGQGANEQYF.

In this sample, this clonotype turned up many times. The chain is built from TRBV5-1 and TRBJ2-7; a weak D match, TRBD2 (6 bases). This CDR3 spans 15 amino acids. V was cut by 0 bases and J by 3 bases, with 13 bases left in between. From germline, CDR1 is SGHRS and CDR2 YFSETQ. The CDR3 region is CASSLARRDNYEQYF. DNA of the CDR3: TGCGCCAGCAGCTTGGCGCGGAGGGATAACTACGAGCAGTACTTC.

In the case of this clonotype: This may come from a read error, since a much larger clone is one base off. The gene calls are TRBV7-3 and TRBJ2-7; no clear D gene. The length of the CDR3 is 12 residues. Germline V gives CDR1 SGHTA, CDR2 FQGTGA. V was pared by 4 bases and J by 6 bases, with 10 bases between. The CDR3 spells CASSSPKGEQYF. The CDR3 bases are TGTGCCAGCAGCTCCCCCAAGGGCGAGCAGTACTTC.

This clonotype was seen repeatedly, ten times or more. V gene TRBV28 combines with J gene TRBJ2-7; maybe TRBD2 (7 bases). Trimming took off 0 bases at V and 2 bases at J, with 11 bases between the two ends. The CDR3 has 15 residues. Germline CDR1 reads MDHEN; CDR2 reads SYDVKM. The CDR3 sequence is CASSLWQGRAYEQYF. CDR3 DNA: TGTGCCAGCAGTTTATGGCAGGGGAGGGCCTACGAGCAGTACTTC.

This clonotype occurred many times. V is TRBV2 and J is TRBJ2-7; 7 bases map to TRBD1. Germline assignment: CDR1 SNHLY and CDR2 FYNNEI. The CDR3 sequence is 14 residues long. J gave up 3 bases and V 4 bases, and 6 bases lay outside the gene matches. The CDR3 DNA sequence: TGTGCCAGCAGTGCCGACAGGGAATTCTACGAGCAGTACTTC. Amino acids: CASSADREFYEQYF.

The gene calls are TRBV5-1 and TRBJ2-7; D remains unclear. V was trimmed by 1 base and J by 4 bases, leaving 9 bases between them. The CDR3 has 13 amino acids. Germline values: CDR1 SGHRS, CDR2 YFSETQ. The CDR3 region is CASSLQSYYEQYF. CDR3 nucleotides: TGCGCCAGCAGCTTGCAGAGCTATTACGAGCAGTACTTC.

This clonotype was found many times. The gene calls are TRBV6-1 and TRBJ2-7; possibly TRBD2 for D (5 bases). The V gene's germline CDR1 is MNHNS and CDR2 SASEGT. CDR3 length: 16 amino acids. V dropped 5 bases and J dropped 3 bases, with 20 bases sitting between them. CDR3 in DNA: TGTGCCAGCAGTCTATTAGCGTTTGCTGGGGTCTACGAGCAGTACTTC. Its protein is CASSLLAFAGVYEQYF.

The gene calls are TRBV29-1 and TRBJ1-5, with TRBD1 matching over 8 bases. Germline lookup yields CDR1 SQVTM and CDR2 ANQGSEA. CDR3 length equals 15 residues. The trim removed 7 bases at V and 12 bases at J, leaving 20 bases unmatched. The CDR3 here is CSAVTRQGLGAHQHF. CDR3 in DNA: TGCAGCGCCGTGACACGACAGGGGCTCGGCGCGCACCAGCATTTT.

This clonotype was found many times. The J gene is TRBJ1-6, the V gene TRBV12-3 or TRBV12-4; 11 positions agree with TRBD1. The CDR3 extends over 16 amino acids. V was clipped by 5 bases and J by 6 bases; unmatched bases: 6. Written as DNA, the CDR3 is TGTGCCAGCAGTGCCACTGGGACAGGGGGTAATTCACCCCTCCACTTT. It codes for CASSATGTGGNSPLHF.

This clonotype was seen repeatedly, ten times or more. The V gene is TRBV20-1, the J gene TRBJ2-1; 8 bases agree with TRBD1. V lost 3 bases and J lost 8; bases outside the gene matches: 3. The CDR3 extends over 12 amino acids. CDR1 and CDR2 (germline): DFQATT, SNEGSKA (reference sequence). Written as DNA, the CDR3 is TGCAGTGCTAGGCCGACAGGGGATGAGCAGTTCTTC. It encodes CSARPTGDEQFF.

This clonotype was observed a few times. The rearrangement uses TRBV4-3 and TRBJ2-3; 7 nucleotides match TRBD1. Losses at the gene ends were 4 bases for V and 5 bases for J; bases not matched to a gene: 3. CDR1 is LGHNA and CDR2 is YSLEER in the germline V gene. The CDR3 length is 13 residues. The CDR3 DNA reads as TGCGCCAGCAGCCGCGACAGGGAAGATACGCAGTATTTT. Translation: CASSRDREDTQYF.

This clonotype was counted ten times or more. This chain links TRBV6-1 with TRBJ2-3; D call uncertain. The CDR3 is 15 amino acids. The V gene's germline CDR1 is MNHNS and CDR2 SASEGT. Trimming stripped 4 bases from V and 0 bases from J, with 11 bases between. CDR3 sequence: CASSVRVTSTDTQYF. In DNA form, the CDR3 reads TGTGCCAGCAGTGTAAGGGTTACTAGCACAGATACGCAGTATTTT.

This clonotype occurred a few times. The chain couples TRBV29-1 to TRBJ2-7; D is undetermined. The closer fit of TRBJ2-1 to the DNA end suggests the J call may be wrong. CDR1 and CDR2 (germline): SQVTM, ANQGSEA. This CDR3 is built from 13 residues. In nucleotides, the CDR3 is TGCAGCGTCACAGATACGTACTCCTACGAGCAGTTCTTC. The encoded protein is CSVTDTYSYEQFF.

This clonotype occurred many times. This chain connects TRBV3-1 to TRBJ2-1; 8 bases are a match to TRBD1. The CDR3 spans 15 residues. The trim removed 0 bases at V and 7 bases at J, leaving 5 bases unmatched. Per the germline V gene, CDR1 is LGHDT and CDR2 is YNNKEL (reference sequence). The CDR3 sequence: CASSQEGTGGNEQFF. The CDR3 coding sequence is TGTGCCAGCAGCCAAGAGGGAACAGGGGGTAATGAGCAGTTCTTC.

This clonotype has a count of ten or more. The chain couples TRBV6-5 to TRBJ1-1; D unclear. V shed 2 bases and J shed 0 bases, with 13 bases lying between them. The length of the CDR3 is 16 residues. Looked up from germline, CDR1 is MNHEY and CDR2 is SVGAGI. The CDR3 is CASSYLLLALNTEAFF. CDR3 coding DNA: TGTGCCAGCAGTTACCTGTTATTGGCCTTGAACACTGAAGCTTTCTTT.

A remark on this clonotype: A single base separates this from a much larger clone, so it may be a read error. The chain is built from TRBV5-6 and TRBJ2-7; D gene ambiguous. The V end was cut by 10 bases, the J end by 0 bases, with 17 bases between. Germline V gene sequence: CDR1 SGHDT, CDR2 YYEEEE. The CDR3 consists of 14 residues. For the CDR3, the DNA is TGTGCCGGCACCACAACATGGGGCTCCTACGAGCAGTACTTC. Amino acids: CAGTTTWGSYEQYF.

About this clonotype: A read error may produce the germline difference seen at one junction end. This chain links TRBV20-1 with TRBJ1-5; D is unresolved. The CDR3 contains 14 residues. Looked up from germline, CDR1 is DFQATT and CDR2 is SNEGSKA (reference sequence). CDR3 bases: TGCAGTACTAGAGATCCGACAAGGGCCCAGCCCCAGCATTTT. It codes for CSTRDPTRAQPQHF.

The CDR3 DNA follows: TGTGGCTTCAGGGGGAGGGGGTATAGCAATCAGCCCCAGCATTTT. Amino acids: CGFRGRGYSNQPQHF. The chain uses TRBV9 and TRBJ1-5; 7 positions match TRBD1. Germline CDR1 is SGDLS and CDR2 is YYNGEE. CDR3 length: 15 amino acids.

This clonotype was recorded at least ten times. CDR3 in DNA: TGTGCTAGTGGTCCGGCTCTCAGGGGACCGGGACAAGAGACCCAGTACTTC. Amino acid sequence: CASGPALRGPGQETQYF. This sequence joins TRBV12-5 and TRBJ2-5, with D perhaps matching TRBD1 (6 bases). Germline V CDR1 and CDR2: LGHNT, FRNRAP. Trimming shortened V by 5 bases and J by 2 bases, and 21 bases separated the two germline ends. The CDR3 sequence is 17 residues long.

For this clonotype: Without the conserved terminal phenylalanine or tryptophan, this CDR3 likely stems from a read error. The chain combines TRBV12-3 or TRBV12-4 with TRBJ2-7, with 10 bases aligning to TRBD1. Trimming cost V 6 bases and J 3 bases; bases outside gene matches: 5. This CDR3 is 14 amino acids long. CDR3 amino acids: CASRKGQGFYEQYL. CDR3 coding DNA: TGTGCCAGCAGGAAGGGACAGGGGTTCTACGAGCAGTACCTC.